Shown below are 20 T cell receptor beta chains from a single sample sequenced in a study of blood T cell repertoires in COVID-19. The method was immunoSEQ multiplex PCR; TCRdb's version includes in-frame clones alone and lacks a portion of them. In the table there are 150,000 to 200,000 clones, approximately 80% of which are singletons. Material: PBMCs or T cells enriched from blood (not recorded which). The receptors were sampled from a woman aged 45-65 years who had recovered from COVID-19.

The rearrangement uses TRBV2 and TRBJ2-1; 9 bases fit TRBD2. V was pared by 3 bases and J by 7 bases, with 7 bases of the junction left unmatched. The CDR3 has 15 residues. CDR1 and CDR2 from the germline V gene are SNHLY and FYNNEI. In DNA, the CDR3 is TGTGCCAGCAGTGACCTTAGCGGGAGTTTGAATGAGCAGTTCTTC. Translated, it gives CASSDLSGSLNEQFF.

The chain couples TRBV7-2 to TRBJ1-1, with TRBD1 identical over 8 bases. The CDR3 spans 15 residues. Unmatched junction bases numbered 6, after V lost 2 bases and J lost 4 bases. CDR1 is SGHTA, CDR2 FQGNSA, per germline. CDR3 protein: CASSLFRGQGTEAFF. The CDR3 DNA sequence: TGTGCCAGCAGCTTATTCAGGGGGCAAGGCACTGAAGCTTTCTTT. The full variable domain, rest sourced from reference TRBV7-2 and TRBJ1-1, is GAGVSQSPSNKVTEKGKDVELRCDPISGHTALYWYRQSLGQGLEFLIYFQGNSAPDKSGLPSDRFSAERTGGSVSTLTIQRTQQEDSAVYLCASSLFRGQGTEAFFGQGTRLTVV.

This clone was detected only once. J is TRBJ2-1 and V is TRBV19; D gene unclear. V lost 3 bases and J lost 8, with 11 bases in between. The CDR3 loop spans 13 amino acids. Germline CDR1 reads LNHDA; CDR2 reads SQIVND (reference sequence). DNA of the CDR3: TGTGCCAGTAGTATCCGGGTCGTCCATGAGCAGTTCTTC. This encodes CASSIRVVHEQFF.

The rearrangement uses TRBV2 and TRBJ2-7, with a possible D match to TRBD2 (5 bases). This CDR3 region has 12 residues. Germline CDR1 and CDR2: SNHLY and FYNNEI. V lost 4 bases to trimming and J lost 8 bases, with 12 bases between them. Here the CDR3 reads CASSGAGVKQYF. The CDR3 DNA sequence: TGTGCCAGCAGTGGGGCCGGGGTCAAGCAGTACTTC.

The rearrangement joins TRBV11-1 to TRBJ2-3, with D unresolved. Trimming took 1 base from V and 3 from J, leaving 11 bases between them. The V gene's germline CDR1 is SGHAT and CDR2 FQDESV (reference sequence). CDR3 size: 15 residues. CDR3 amino acids: CASSLGARRTDTQYF. In DNA form, the CDR3 reads TGTGCCAGCAGCTTAGGGGCGAGACGAACAGATACGCAGTATTTT.

The rearrangement joins TRBV9 to TRBJ2-1; D ambiguous. The CDR3 runs to 14 residues. Germline values: CDR1 SGDLS, CDR2 YYNGEE. Trimming left V 0 bases short and J 6 bases short, with 10 bases between. As DNA, the CDR3 is TGTGCCAGCAGCGTAGGTCACTTCCCCAATGAGCAGTTCTTC. The encoded protein is CASSVGHFPNEQFF. Full variable domain (remainder filled in from reference TRBV9 and TRBJ2-1): DSGVTQTPKHLITATGQRVTLRCSPRSGDLSVYWYQQSLDQGLQFLIQYYNGEERAKGNILERFSAQQFPDLHSELNLSSLELGDSALYFCASSVGHFPNEQFFGPGTRLTVL.

The chain joins TRBV5-4 to TRBJ1-1; D is uncertain. This CDR3 has 14 residues. CDR1 and CDR2 (germline): SGHNT, YYREEE (reference sequence). Trimming removed 4 bases from V and 3 bases from J, with 13 bases in between. The CDR3 DNA is TGTGCCAGCAGCCGTGGGGTGGGAGACACTGAAGCTTTCTTT. Translated: CASSRGVGDTEAFF.

This clone was observed a few times. The rearrangement links TRBV7-3 to TRBJ2-2, with a possible D match to TRBD2 (6 bases). This CDR3 comprises 15 residues. Trimming took 6 bases from V and 5 from J, leaving 16 bases between them. Germline V CDR1 and CDR2: SGHTA, FQGTGA. The DNA of the CDR3 is TGTGCCAGCAGTTCTCTCGGCGGGGATACCGGGGAGCTGTTTTTT. Encoded protein: CASSSLGGDTGELFF.

This chain links TRBV5-4 with TRBJ1-1; the D gene is possibly TRBD1 (6 bases). The CDR3 totals 15 residues. Germline V gene data show CDR1 as SGHNT and CDR2 as YYREEE (reference sequence). V lost 2 bases and J lost 6, with 17 bases in between. The chain's CDR3 is CASSFQGSDSAEAFF. DNA of the CDR3: TGTGCCAGCAGCTTTCAGGGGTCCGATTCCGCTGAAGCTTTCTTT. Variable domain in full (rest from reference TRBV5-4 and TRBJ1-1): ETGVTQSPTHLIKTRGQQVTLRCSSQSGHNTVSWYQQALGQGPQFIFQYYREEENGRGNFPPRFSGLQFPNYSSELNVNALELDDSALYLCASSFQGSDSAEAFFGQGTRLTVV.

V and J are TRBV7-3 and TRBJ2-2, with D maybe TRBD1 (6 bases). CDR1 and CDR2 (germline): SGHTA, FQGTGA. The V gene lost 5 bases and the J gene lost 2 bases, with 12 bases spanning the gap. CDR3 size: 15 residues. The chain's CDR3 is CASSPDRINTGELFF. The CDR3, as DNA: TGTGCCAGCAGCCCCGACAGGATTAACACCGGGGAGCTGTTTTTT.

V gene TRBV6-5 combines with J gene TRBJ2-1, with TRBD2 matching 8 bases. The CDR3 has 16 amino acids. After removal of 2 bases from V and 4 bases from J, the junction contained 7 bases not matched to a gene. Per the germline V gene, CDR1 is MNHEY and CDR2 is SVGAGI. CDR3 coding DNA: TGTGCCAGCAGTTACCTTAGCGGGACTACTTACAATGAGCAGTTCTTC. This gives the protein CASSYLSGTTYNEQFF.

The J gene is TRBJ2-7, the V gene TRBV6-5; D is ambiguous. Per the germline V gene, CDR1 is MNHEY and CDR2 is SVGAGI. Trimming stripped 2 bases from V and 4 bases from J, with 9 bases between. The CDR3 is made up of 13 amino acids. CDR3 residues: CASSYPPVYEQYF. The CDR3 nucleotides are TGTGCCAGCAGTTACCCCCCGGTTTACGAGCAGTACTTC.

This clone was picked up a small number of times. The CDR3 loop reads CASSKGGPEAFF. The CDR3 DNA is TGTGCCAGCAGCAAAGGGGGCCCTGAAGCTTTCTTT. The chain has TRBV21-1 and TRBJ1-1; the table's TRBD1 call for D was not verified on the DNA. TRBV21-1 is a known pseudogene. CDR3 length: 12 amino acids.

This rearrangement joins TRBV7-8 to TRBJ2-5, with D possibly being TRBD2 (6 bases). With 4 bases removed from V and 4 bases from J, the gap between germline ends came to 10 bases. This CDR3 region has 13 residues. The germline V gene encodes CDR1 SGHVS and CDR2 FQNEAQ. CDR3: CASSSRGAETQYF. The CDR3 DNA is TGTGCCAGCAGCTCCCGCGGGGCAGAGACCCAGTACTTC.

The chain uses TRBV21-1 and TRBJ1-1. TRBV21-1 is a pseudogene. The CDR3 is made up of 15 amino acids. In DNA, the CDR3 is TGTGCCAGCAGCAAAATGAGAGGGAAGAACACTGAAGCTTTCTTT. It translates to CASSKMRGKNTEAFF.

The gene calls are TRBV11-3 and TRBJ2-3; TRBD1 is a possible D gene (5 bases). Trimming removed 4 bases from V and 3 bases from J, with 11 bases in between. Germline V gene lookup returns CDR1 SGHNT and CDR2 YENEEA. The CDR3 loop spans 14 amino acids. This chain's CDR3 is CASSYDSETDTQYF. The CDR3 DNA follows: TGTGCCAGCAGCTATGACAGCGAGACAGATACGCAGTATTTT.

This chain uses TRBV2 with TRBJ1-4; D gene unclear. The CDR3 extends over 15 amino acids. Between the trimmed V and J ends, which lost 8 bases and 3 bases, there was a span of 16 bases. Germline-derived CDR1 and CDR2 are SNHLY and FYNNEI. The CDR3 nucleotides read TGTGCCAGCGCTCCGGCGGGCTTGGCTAATGAAAAACTGTTTTTT. This translates into CASAPAGLANEKLFF.

The rearrangement joins TRBV18 to TRBJ2-5; D is undetermined. Looked up from germline, CDR1 is KGHSH and CDR2 is LQKENI. The CDR3 loop spans 12 amino acids. The V gene lost 11 bases and the J gene lost 5 bases, with 15 bases spanning the gap. CDR3 region: CASSQKPETQYF. For the CDR3, the DNA is TGTGCCTCTTCCCAAAAGCCGGAGACCCAGTACTTC. Based on the CDR3 plus reference TRBV18 and TRBJ2-5, the full variable domain is NAGVMQNPRHLVRRRGQEARLRCSPMKGHSHVYWYRQLPEEGLKFMVYLQKENIIDESGMPKERFSAEFPKEGPSILRIQQVVRGDSAAYFCASSQKPETQYFGPGTRLLVL.

The chain has TRBV7-8 and TRBJ2-4; 9 bases align to TRBD1. With 5 bases clipped from V and 5 bases from J, the junction kept 4 bases outside the gene matches. Germline V gene sequence: CDR1 SGHVS, CDR2 FQNEAQ. The CDR3 has 14 residues. The CDR3 DNA is TGTGCCAGCAGCGTAGACAGGGGGGAAAACATTCAGTACTTC. This encodes CASSVDRGENIQYF.

The chain combines TRBV5-1 with TRBJ1-6; D gene uncertain. Deletions cut 5 bases from V and 6 bases from J, with 12 bases between. The CDR3 sequence is 14 residues long. Germline loops: CDR1 SGHRS, CDR2 YFSETQ. The CDR3 reads CASRQEAVNSPLHF. CDR3 nucleotide sequence: TGCGCCAGCAGGCAAGAGGCAGTTAATTCACCCCTCCACTTT.